This T cell receptor beta chain was found in a study of T cells after posttransplantation cyclophosphamide. TCRdb keeps only in-frame clones here, not all; method: immunoSEQ multiplex PCR. The sample has 18,000 or so clones, over 80% seen once; the top ten hold about 9.1%. Study-wide points: Tissue-infiltrating T cells from skin or gut overlapped little with blood T cells. Donor-recipient repertoire similarity was low at 1-2 months, rising over year one. Recipient CMV seropositivity and CMV reactivation strongly tracked TRB clonality.

On this clone itself: The target antigen is unknown.

Peripheral blood was collected from the related graft donor on the marrow donation day. The sample taken for sequencing was memory CD4+ T cells sorted from blood. This clonotype was sampled from a man aged 30 to 45 in good health and a related stem cell transplant donor.

As DNA, the CDR3 is TGCGCCAGCAGAAGAGCGGGGGGCAGCACAGATACGCAGTATTTT. It translates to CASRRAGGSTDTQYF. The chain employs TRBV5-1 and TRBJ2-3; 9 bases line up with TRBD2. The CDR3 spans 15 residues. V lost 5 bases and J lost 0; bases outside the gene matches: 4. Germline-derived CDR1 and CDR2 are SGHRS and YFSETQ.